The T cell receptor beta chain under discussion was sequenced for a study of T cell changes during pregnancy in multiple sclerosis (dated by TCRdb to between 2018 and 2021). In the study overall: In women with multiple sclerosis, the researchers looked at how the T cell repertoire shifted as pregnancy progressed.

A remark on this clone: No cognate antigen has been identified for it. Base qualities are not provided; no much larger clone lies one nucleotide away.

The library came from the immunoSEQ multiplex PCR assay. TCRdb took over this immuneACCESS table, retaining in-frame rearrangements with V and J assigned. Such tables are incomplete; in checked studies, under half of the missing clones stem from an unresolved V gene, and the remainder is unexplained. Present in this sample are approximately 40,000 clones, roughly nine tenths of which were seen just once. The ten largest clones capture around 6% of the sample. Sample: CD8+ T cells from peripheral blood mononuclear cells, taken in the third trimester of pregnancy. This TCR was sampled from a female donor with multiple sclerosis, enrolled in a pregnancy study.

The CDR3 region: CSVVTSGGAYEQYF. The nucleotide sequence reads as follows: TGCAGCGTCGTGACTAGCGGAGGCGCCTACGAGCAGTACTTC. The chain uses TRBV29-1 and TRBJ2-7, and 9 junctional nucleotides match TRBD2. The CDR3 numbers 14 residues from cysteine through phenylalanine. The kept DNA is CDR3 alone, 42 bases in frame from the first base. In the germline V gene, CDR1 corresponds to SQVTM and CDR2 to ANQGSEA. The junction shows trimming of 6 bases on V and 2 bases on J, and the gene matches do not reach 8 bases of it.